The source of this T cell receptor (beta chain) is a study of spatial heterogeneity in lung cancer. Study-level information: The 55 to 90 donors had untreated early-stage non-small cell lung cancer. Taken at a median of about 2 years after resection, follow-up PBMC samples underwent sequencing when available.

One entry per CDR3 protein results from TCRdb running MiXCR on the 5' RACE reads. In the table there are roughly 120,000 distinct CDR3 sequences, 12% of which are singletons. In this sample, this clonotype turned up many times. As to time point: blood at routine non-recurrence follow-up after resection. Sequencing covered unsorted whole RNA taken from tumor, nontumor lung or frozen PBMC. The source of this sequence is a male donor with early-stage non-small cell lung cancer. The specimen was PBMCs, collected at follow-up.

CDR3 in DNA: TGTGCCAGCCGCGGCGGCAATTCACCCCTCCACTTT. Its translation is CASRGGNSPLHF. J is TRBJ1-6 and V is TRBV4-2; D unresolved. Between the trimmed V and J ends, which lost 8 bases and 7 bases, there was a span of 9 bases. This CDR3 spans 12 amino acids. CDR1 LGHNA and CDR2 YNFKEQ come from the germline V gene.